This is a list of T cell receptor beta chains from one sample in a study of Ad26.COV2.S vaccination and SARS-CoV-2 variants. Assay: immunoSEQ multiplex PCR; the TCRdb copy retains only in-frame clones and omits some. This sample has approximately 410,000 clones, with roughly 90% found just once. The sequencing used peripheral blood, collected in a trial of Ad26.COV2.S vaccine versus placebo. The receptors were sampled from a person aged 18-60 years who received the Ad26.COV2.S COVID-19 vaccine or a placebo. Each CDR3 is given with its conserved first and last residue. D genes are given only for firm matches. Clone size is stated in some rows and not others, as once, few, many or a class when expanded.

clone_size d_call j_call v_call cdr3_nt cdr3_aa
. TRBD1 TRBJ1-6 TRBV27 TGTGCCAGCTCGAGGGGGCGCGGTGTATCACCCCTCCACTTT CASSRGRGVSPLHF
. . TRBJ1-2 TRBV30 TGTGCCTGGAGTCGACGGAGCACCTATGGCTACACCTTC CAWSRRSTYGYTF
. . TRBJ1-6 TRBV5-4 TGTGCCAGCAGCTCTAGAGCGGGGGGCGGAGGGATTTCACCCCTCCACTTT CASSSRAGGGGISPLHF
. TRBD1 TRBJ1-1 TRBV11-2 TGTGCCAGCAGCACGAGACAGGGAGTTCGAACTGAAGCTTTCTTT CASSTRQGVRTEAFF
. . TRBJ1-1 TRBV9 TGTGCCAGCAGCGTAAGGGGGAACACTGAAGCTTTCTTT CASSVRGNTEAFF
. TRBD1 TRBJ2-5 TRBV5-1 TGCGCCAGCAGCTGGACAGGTCCAGAGACCCAGTACTTC CASSWTGPETQYF
once . TRBJ2-7 TRBV19 TGTGCCAGTAGTCACGGGGGCGAAACCTACGAGCAGTACTTC CASSHGGETYEQYF
once . TRBJ1-1 TRBV28 TGTGCCAGCAGTTTAGCAGGGCTCGTAATCTTT CASSLAGLVIF
. . TRBJ1-3 TRBV4-1 TGCGCCAGCAGCCAAGGAGCCGGGGGTCGGTCTGGAAACACCATATATTTT CASSQGAGGRSGNTIYF
. TRBD1 TRBJ2-4 TRBV28 TGTGCCAGCTTCGCCAGGGGGCGGAAAAACATTCAGTACTTC CASFARGRKNIQYF
. TRBD2 TRBJ2-7 TRBV5-6 TGTGCCAGCAGCTTGAAAGGACTAGGCTACGAGCAGTACTTC CASSLKGLGYEQYF
. TRBD1 TRBJ2-7 TRBV27 TGTGCCAGCAGTTTAGCCTCCCCCAGACATGGGACAGGGAACTACGAGCAGTACTTC CASSLASPRHGTGNYEQYF
. . TRBJ1-2 TRBV6-5 TGTGCCAGCAGTTACTCTAGGAGTCAGGGAGAAGGCTACACCTTC CASSYSRSQGEGYTF
. . TRBJ2-2 TRBV12-5 TGTGCTAGTGGTTTCCAGACCCCGAAATACACCGGGGAGCTGTTTTTT CASGFQTPKYTGELFF
. . TRBJ1-6 TRBV6-2/TRBV6-3 TGTGCCAGCAGTCGAGCTGGCCCGAATTCACCCCTCCACTTT CASSRAGPNSPLHF
few . TRBJ2-7 TRBV4-1 TGCGCCAGCAGCCAAGCCCTCGGGGTCGACGAGCAGTACTTC CASSQALGVDEQYF
. . TRBJ1-4 TRBV20-1 TGCAGTCCCCGGAGGGGAGAAAAACTGTTTTTT CSPRRGEKLFF
. TRBD2 TRBJ2-1 TRBV25-1 TGTGCCAGCAGTGATATTTCGGGGGGCTCCTACAATGAGCAGTTCTTC CASSDISGGSYNEQFF
. . TRBJ1-5 TRBV5-8 TGTGCCAGCAGCTTTTATAGCAATCAGCCCCAGCATTTT CASSFYSNQPQHF
. . TRBJ2-7 TRBV6-5 TGTGCCAGCAGTCGCCAGGGCCACGAGCAGTACTTC CASSRQGHEQYF
few . TRBJ1-6 TRBV7-8 TGTGCCAGCAGCTTAGAGAACAGGGAGGTCTCACCCCTCCACTTT CASSLENREVSPLHF
. TRBD2 TRBJ2-5 TRBV6-2/TRBV6-3 TGTGCCAGCAGTAGATTCAGCGGGGGGTACCAAGAGACCCAGTACTTC CASSRFSGGYQETQYF
. TRBD2 TRBJ2-2 TRBV30 TGTGCCTGGAGTGCCCTAGCGGGAGCCCACTACACCGGGGAGCTGTTTTTT CAWSALAGAHYTGELFF
. . TRBJ2-7 TRBV18 TGTGCCAGCTCCCAGGAGAGCTCCTACGAGCAGTACTTC CASSQESSYEQYF
. TRBD1 TRBJ1-1 TRBV7-9 TGTGCCAGCAGCGTAGAGGGAGGGGGCAGGCCCACTGAAGCTTTCTTT CASSVEGGGRPTEAFF
. . TRBJ1-2 TRBV4-3 TGCGCCAGCAGCCAGGGGACACGGGAGATTTATGGCTACACCTTC CASSQGTREIYGYTF
. TRBD2 TRBJ2-3 TRBV9 TGTGCCAGCAGCGTAGAGGGGAGACTAGCGGGGGGCACAGATACGCAGTATTTT CASSVEGRLAGGTDTQYF
. TRBD2 TRBJ2-1 TRBV27 TGTGCCAGCCTTCCCCTAGCGGATTACAATGAGCAGTTCTTC CASLPLADYNEQFF
. TRBD1 TRBJ1-1 TRBV4-3 TGCGCCAGCAGCCAAGGGGGGACAGTCAGCATGAACACTGAAGCTTTCTTT CASSQGGTVSMNTEAFF
. . TRBJ2-7 TRBV7-2 TGTGCCAGCAGCTTAAGAACAGGGACTGCCTACGAGCAGTACTTC CASSLRTGTAYEQYF
. . TRBJ2-1 TRBV11-2 TGTGCCAGCAGCTCCCCCGACCCCCGCCGGTTCTTC CASSSPDPRRFF
. . TRBJ1-1 TRBV29-1 TGCAGCGTTGATCGAGGAGGGACGACCGGGGAAGCTTTCTTT CSVDRGGTTGEAFF